This T cell receptor beta chain was found in a study of a mutant IDH1 vaccine in newly diagnosed glioma. Libraries were prepared by immunoSEQ multiplex PCR; TCRdb keeps only in-frame clonotypes and omits some of them. The table includes around 41,000 clones, 60% to 85% detected once. Documented time point: week 23, last vaccination. It was 300 ug of mutant IDH1 20-mer peptide that made up each vaccine dose, given with topical imiquimod. Study conclusions and caveats: Whatever changes occurred in top peripheral T cell clonotypes seemed unrelated to pseudoprogression.

This clone was found a few times. Its target is not known. This TCR came from a woman in her forties with glioma. Some clones in this sample may be carry-over from other donors' samples. The material was PBMCs, obtained from a glioma patient whose treatment included an IDH1 peptide vaccine.

CDR3 in amino acids: CAINIDRVGGYTF. CDR3 coding DNA: TGTGCCATCAATATTGACAGGGTCGGAGGCTACACCTTC. The chain combines TRBV10-3 with TRBJ1-2, with 7 bases matching TRBD1. Germline CDR1 and CDR2: ENHRY and SYGVKD. The CDR3 is 13 amino acids. V lost 7 bases, J lost 8 bases, and 10 bases stayed unmatched.